This T cell receptor (beta chain) was sequenced in a study of regulatory T cells in long-lasting Graves disease. Time point described: newly diagnosed GD, antithyroid drugs for less than 3 months. PBMC-extracted RNA yielded the TCR library. Trimming stripped 1 base from V and 4 bases from J, with 13 bases between. Germline CDR1 SGHTA, CDR2 FQGNSA. This CDR3 is 16 amino acids long. Ten or more counts support this clonotype. The authors built TCR beta libraries using iRepertoire HTBI primers and Arm-PCR of CDR3 regions. TCRdb processed the multiplex PCR reads anew with MiXCR; each CDR3 protein has one entry. This table has around 250,000 distinct CDR3 sequences, 20% appearing once.

This clonotype originated in a female donor with Graves disease. V gene TRBV7-2 combines with J gene TRBJ2-2; a weak D match, TRBD1 (7 bases). Here the sequenced sample was peripheral blood mononuclear cells (PBMCs), taken at new diagnosis, from a patient treated with antithyroid drugs. The DNA for the CDR3 is TGTGCCAGCAGCTTAGGACAGGGAGCGGGCACCGGGGAGCTGTTTTTT. Its translation: CASSLGQGAGTGELFF.